The source of this T cell receptor (beta chain) is a study of cytomegalovirus exposure and HLA in healthy donors. Turning to the study itself: Findings of an earlier analysis included over 95 million unique TCR beta sequences from 200 million or so T cells. Study-wide findings and caveats: Many donors carried some public TCRs, although rarity characterized most TCR sequences. Several of the most significant clusters appeared linked to common viral pathogens, based on a later analysis.

Both 60 Vbeta primers and 13 Jbeta primers went into the PCR. Assay used: immunoSEQ multiplex PCR; TCRdb lists only in-frame clones, some missing. The repertoire consists of about 130,000 clones, with 70% to 85% occurring once and the leading ten covering roughly 3.9%. Trimming took 7 bases from V and 0 from J; bases not matched to a gene: 7. This CDR3 spans 15 amino acids. Per germline, CDR1 MDHEN and CDR2 SYDVKM. In regard to this clone: The antigen is unknown.

The sequence was obtained from a male donor in good health and CMV-seropositive. This chain connects TRBV28 to TRBJ2-3; 7 nucleotides line up with TRBD2. The sample comprised PBMCs. The CDR3 reads CASNLLALSTDTQYF. In DNA, the CDR3 is TGTGCCAGCAACCTACTAGCGCTGAGCACAGATACGCAGTATTTT.